A single sample gave rise to the 21 T cell receptor beta chains below, sequenced in a study of blood T cell repertoires in COVID-19. Profiling relied on immunoSEQ multiplex PCR, and the TCRdb table lists in-frame clones only, not all of them. The table records approximately 250,000 clones, 80% to 90% of them present only once. The sequencing input was peripheral blood. The source is a woman in her seventies with COVID-19, enrolled during active disease.

The V and J genes are TRBV11-2 and TRBJ1-1; maybe TRBD1 (5 bases). The length of the CDR3 is 13 residues. Germline CDR1 and CDR2: SGHAT and FQNNGV. The V and J ends lost 1 base and 11 bases respectively, with 14 bases between them. DNA for the CDR3: TGTGCCAGCAGCTTAGTAATCGCGGGGGACGCTTTCTTT. Amino acids: CASSLVIAGDAFF.

The genes are TRBV11-2 and TRBJ1-1; 7 nucleotides align to TRBD1. CDR1 SGHAT and CDR2 FQNNGV come from the germline V gene. The CDR3 length is 13 residues. Losses at the gene ends were 4 bases for V and 5 bases for J; bases not matched to a gene: 4. The DNA of the CDR3 is TGTGCCAGCAGCTCGCAGGGACAGACTGAAGCTTTCTTT. Protein: CASSSQGQTEAFF.

The chain has TRBV4-1 and TRBJ1-2; TRBD1 is a possible D gene (5 bases). With 3 bases removed from V and 4 bases from J, the gap between germline ends came to 12 bases. This CDR3 contains 14 residues. The germline CDR1 and CDR2 sequences are MGHRA and YSYEKL. In DNA, the CDR3 is TGCGCCAGCAGCCAGGGGGACGGGGGCTATGGCTACACCTTC. Translating gives CASSQGDGGYGYTF.

V is TRBV2 and J is TRBJ1-1; TRBD1 matches 7 bases. With V trimmed by 5 bases and J by 6 bases, 9 bases remained unmatched. The CDR3 runs to 14 residues. CDR1 SNHLY and CDR2 FYNNEI come from the germline V gene. CDR3 sequence (DNA): TGTGCCAGCAGTATCCTCCCGACAGGGTCTGAAGCTTTCTTT. Its protein product is CASSILPTGSEAFF.

This sequence joins TRBV7-2 and TRBJ2-5; 8 positions agree with TRBD1. V lost 6 bases, J lost 1 base, and 4 bases stayed unmatched. The CDR3 runs to 14 residues. The V gene's germline CDR1 is SGHTA and CDR2 FQGNSA. CDR3 in amino acids: CASRDGQGQETQYF. The CDR3 DNA reads as TGTGCCAGCAGAGATGGACAGGGCCAAGAGACCCAGTACTTC. The full variable domain, rest sourced from reference TRBV7-2 and TRBJ2-5, is GAGVSQSPSNKVTEKGKDVELRCDPISGHTALYWYRQSLGQGLEFLIYFQGNSAPDKSGLPSDRFSAERTGGSVSTLTIQRTQQEDSAVYLCASRDGQGQETQYFGPGTRLLVL.

The chain carries TRBV21-1 and TRBJ1-2; no DNA check was done on the table's D call, TRBD1. TRBV21-1 is reported as a pseudogene. The CDR3 has 14 amino acids. The CDR3: CASRDTGTNYGYTF. For the CDR3, the DNA is TGTGCCAGCAGGGACACAGGGACCAACTATGGCTACACCTTC.

This clone is a singleton in its sample. This rearrangement joins TRBV21-1 to TRBJ1-5; TRBD1 was called by the table and not checked on the DNA. TRBV21-1 is a pseudogene locus. This CDR3 is built from 18 residues. Written as DNA, the CDR3 is TGTGCCCGCCGTCCGGGACATCTTGCCCCCGATAGCAATCAGCCCCAGCATTTT. Amino acids: CARRPGHLAPDSNQPQHF.

This clone was picked up one time. V is TRBV10-3 and J is TRBJ2-7; 10 bases agree with TRBD1. This CDR3 is 14 amino acids long. In germline, CDR1 is ENHRY, CDR2 SYGVKD. The V segment lost 6 bases and the J segment 6 bases; nucleotides outside the gene matches: 8. The CDR3 spells CAISQPTGGPEQYF. The CDR3 DNA reads as TGTGCCATCAGCCAACCGACAGGGGGCCCCGAGCAGTACTTC.

The chain combines TRBV18 with TRBJ1-6; 8 bases match TRBD1. The CDR3 totals 14 residues. Per germline, CDR1 KGHSH and CDR2 LQKENI. J gave up 7 bases and V 2 bases, and 1 base lay outside the gene matches. The CDR3 loop reads CASSPDRGNSPLHF. In DNA form, the CDR3 reads TGTGCCAGCTCACCAGACAGGGGCAATTCACCCCTCCACTTT.

CDR3 loop: CAWSGKVGVDEQFF. CDR3 sequence (DNA): TGTGCCTGGAGTGGAAAAGTCGGAGTCGATGAGCAGTTCTTC. The gene calls are TRBV30 and TRBJ2-1; unclear D gene. The V and J ends lost 1 base and 8 bases respectively, with 15 bases between them. Per germline, CDR1 GTSNPN and CDR2 SVGIG (reference sequence). The CDR3 spans 14 residues.

This clone was picked up a small number of times. The genes are TRBV5-1 and TRBJ2-2, with D unresolved. The CDR3 is made up of 15 amino acids. The V gene lost 0 bases and the J gene lost 0 bases, with 6 bases spanning the gap. Germline loops: CDR1 SGHRS, CDR2 YFSETQ. The DNA of the CDR3 is TGCGCCAGCAGCTTGGCCAGTACGAACACCGGGGAGCTGTTTTTT. This sequence encodes CASSLASTNTGELFF.

The J gene is TRBJ2-5, the V gene TRBV7-2; a weak D match, TRBD2 (5 bases). Deletions cut 5 bases from V and 5 bases from J, with 15 bases between. CDR3 length: 14 amino acids. Germline V gives CDR1 SGHTA, CDR2 FQGNSA. CDR3 loop: CASSPAGVGETQYF. The CDR3 nucleotides read TGTGCCAGCAGCCCCGCGGGTGTGGGGGAGACCCAGTACTTC.

This clone was picked up a small number of times. The CDR3 nucleotides are TGTGCCAGCAGCTTATCCGGGCGGGACACTGAAGCTTTCTTT. This codes for CASSLSGRDTEAFF. This chain joins TRBV5-5 and TRBJ1-1; D not resolved. The V end was cut by 2 bases, the J end by 3 bases, with 11 bases between. In germline, CDR1 is SGHKS, CDR2 YYEKEE (reference sequence). This CDR3 comprises 14 residues.

The chain employs TRBV5-1 and TRBJ2-5, with D possibly matching TRBD1 (5 bases). Germline CDR1 is SGHRS and CDR2 is YFSETQ. The CDR3 length is 15 residues. Between the trimmed V and J ends, which lost 3 bases and 4 bases, there was a span of 16 bases. The CDR3: CASSSLVGVGETQYF. In nucleotides, the CDR3 is TGCGCCAGCAGCTCCTTGGTAGGGGTAGGAGAGACCCAGTACTTC.

V gene TRBV10-3 combines with J gene TRBJ2-1; D perhaps matches TRBD1 (5 bases). The germline V gene encodes CDR1 ENHRY and CDR2 SYGVKD. The CDR3 extends over 14 amino acids. Trimming removed 10 bases at V and 3 bases at J, with 16 bases between. In DNA, the CDR3 is TGTGCCACCAGCAAGGAGCAGGGCTACAATGAGCAGTTCTTC. This encodes CATSKEQGYNEQFF.

The table lists this clone with a few counts. The V call is TRBV2, the J call TRBJ2-3; D is ambiguous. Trimming took 4 bases from V and 1 from J, leaving 9 bases between them. CDR3 size: 14 residues. The germline CDR1 and CDR2 sequences are SNHLY and FYNNEI. The CDR3 is CASSARLGTDTQYF. CDR3 DNA sequence: TGTGCCAGCAGTGCCCGACTGGGCACAGATACGCAGTATTTT.

The chain recombines TRBV7-3 with TRBJ2-1; 12 nucleotides agree with TRBD2. V dropped 6 bases and J dropped 5; count of bases not matched to a gene: 5. The CDR3 runs to 15 residues. Germline V CDR1 and CDR2: SGHTA, FQGTGA. This CDR3 reads CASSPTSGGNNEQFF. The DNA for the CDR3 is TGTGCCAGCAGTCCTACTAGCGGGGGGAACAATGAGCAGTTCTTC.

For this clone: The identical CDR3 is also encoded by other nucleotide sequences in the sample. The chain employs TRBV5-1 and TRBJ2-7, with TRBD1 as a possible D gene (5 bases). The germline gives CDR1 SGHRS, CDR2 YFSETQ. The CDR3 is made up of 15 amino acids. V lost 0 bases and J lost 5, with 15 bases in between. The CDR3 sequence is CASSLAGQGLDEQYF. The CDR3 DNA reads TGCGCCAGCAGCTTGGCTGGGCAGGGCTTAGACGAGCAGTACTTC.

The rearrangement uses TRBV6-5 and TRBJ2-4; 7 bases fit TRBD2. J lost 7 bases, V lost 5 bases, and 5 bases had no gene match. The CDR3 is 13 amino acids. CDR1 and CDR2 from the germline V gene are MNHEY and SVGAGI. The CDR3 loop is CASSPQGGNIQYF. DNA for the CDR3: TGTGCCAGCAGTCCCCAGGGAGGGAACATTCAGTACTTC.

The V call is TRBV6-5, the J call TRBJ1-2, with a possible D match to TRBD1 (6 bases). Germline loops: CDR1 MNHEY, CDR2 SVGAGI. V lost 0 bases and J 8 bases, leaving 13 bases between the germline ends. The CDR3 runs 14 residues. This CDR3 is CASSYSEAGVGYTF. CDR3 in DNA: TGTGCCAGCAGTTACTCGGAGGCAGGGGTAGGCTACACCTTC.

The chain is built from TRBV4-1 and TRBJ2-5; D possibly corresponds to TRBD1 (7 bases). Trimming took 4 bases from V and 6 from J, leaving 18 bases between them. The germline CDR1 and CDR2 sequences are MGHRA and YSYEKL. There are 15 residues in the CDR3. The CDR3: CASSRIPAGQQTQYF. CDR3 DNA sequence: TGCGCCAGCAGCCGAATCCCTGCGGGACAGCAGACCCAGTACTTC.